The rows below give T cell receptor beta chains drawn from one sample of a study of vaccination effects on CD4 cells after COVID-19. The repertoire was sequenced with immunoSEQ multiplex PCR; TCRdb's copy has only in-frame clones and lacks some. In the table there are tens of thousands of clones, 55% to 75% of which are singletons. No antigens are known for them. The specimen was CD4+ T cells from PBMCs cultured with SARS-CoV-2 spike peptides, collected before COVID-19 vaccination. The receptor set was obtained from a human donor who received a COVID-19 vaccine. Each CDR3 is given with its conserved first and last residue. The D gene is left open where the match is weak.

V	D	J	CDR3
TRBV19	NA	TRBJ2-6	CASRGTGIAGSGANVLTF
TRBV5-8	NA	TRBJ1-1	CASSLGAWGTEAFF
TRBV7-2	NA	TRBJ1-3	CASSLRTSVSGNTIYF
TRBV4-3	NA	TRBJ2-7	CASSQEPGASYEQYF
TRBV3-1/TRBV3-2	TRBD1	TRBJ1-1	CASSQGANTEAFF
TRBV3-1/TRBV3-2	NA	TRBJ2-5	CASSQKGPGPQETQYF
TRBV5-1	NA	TRBJ1-1	CASRGGFVDTEAFF
TRBV7-8	TRBD1	TRBJ2-1	CASRLARRGQGGNNEQFF
TRBV2	NA	TRBJ1-2	CASSLRQDTNYGYTF
TRBV5-6	TRBD1	TRBJ1-2	CASRSPGQGDGYTF
TRBV10-3	TRBD2	TRBJ2-1	CATGWEGLTYNEQFF
TRBV5-8	TRBD1	TRBJ1-5	CASSYAGGGGQPQHF
TRBV7-2	TRBD1	TRBJ1-4	CASSLVRGRGEKLFF
TRBV3-1/TRBV3-2	NA	TRBJ2-1	CASSLLGRGPGNEQFF
TRBV7-2	NA	TRBJ2-1	CASSRMQWSSYNEQFF
TRBV3-1/TRBV3-2	NA	TRBJ1-2	CASSQDGRANYGYTF
TRBV5-6	NA	TRBJ1-3	CASSWGAVGNTIYF
TRBV15	NA	TRBJ2-5	CATSRDGARTGREETQYF
TRBV7-9	NA	TRBJ1-3	CASSLGTVGGNTIYF
TRBV7-2	TRBD1	TRBJ2-7	CASSLDRGEIYEQYF
TRBV4-2	TRBD2	TRBJ2-5	CASSQGPKGGRARETQYF
TRBV24-1	NA	TRBJ1-2	CATSDGGIGNYGYTF
TRBV27	NA	TRBJ1-5	CASRGNQPQHF
TRBV4-2	NA	TRBJ2-2	CASSQDITRGATGELFF
TRBV18	NA	TRBJ2-1	CASSPQTSSNEQFF
TRBV2	TRBD2	TRBJ2-3	CASSGTGGSWDTQYF
TRBV13	TRBD1	TRBJ2-7	CASSWGFTGEEQYF
TRBV6-6	NA	TRBJ1-2	CASNKPGHLNYGYTF
TRBV4-2	NA	TRBJ2-2	CASSQDGHSANTGELFF
TRBV7-2	NA	TRBJ2-1	CASSSSIIPTWFF
TRBV7-2	NA	TRBJ2-7	CASSARRSELAETYEQYF
TRBV10-3	TRBD1	TRBJ2-7	CAITPGQGIHEQYF
TRBV27	NA	TRBJ2-5	CASSFNPPKTQYF
TRBV7-9	NA	TRBJ2-5	CASRPARGGIETQYF
TRBV5-1	NA	TRBJ1-2	CASSSGTTYGYTF
TRBV7-2	NA	TRBJ2-7	CASSQTGGPYEQYF
TRBV7-9	NA	TRBJ1-1	CASSLESLGAGTEAFF
TRBV5-1	TRBD1	TRBJ1-1	CASSAWDRGNTEAFF
TRBV10-3	NA	TRBJ1-1	CAISESSRSSEAFF
TRBV5-1	TRBD2	TRBJ2-2	CASSLRLAGGSANTGELFF
TRBV7-9	TRBD1	TRBJ2-2	CASSPGTENTGELFF
TRBV6-6	TRBD2	TRBJ2-3	CASSYSGTNTDTQYF
TRBV30	NA	TRBJ1-1	CAWSVGSTYTEAFF
TRBV11-1	NA	TRBJ1-1	CASSGQMNTEAFF
TRBV5-8	NA	TRBJ1-2	CASSVAPGYTF
TRBV27	NA	TRBJ2-2	CASSLEVRGELFF
TRBV28	TRBD1	TRBJ1-5	CASSFLGQGGGQPQHF
TRBV5-4	TRBD2	TRBJ2-3	CASSLRAGGRTDTQYF
TRBV3-1/TRBV3-2	TRBD2	TRBJ2-7	CASSHWGLAGAYEQYF
TRBV9	TRBD1	TRBJ2-7	CASSVGDRGYEQYF
TRBV5-4	NA	TRBJ1-1	CASRRDNLNTEAFF
TRBV19	TRBD1	TRBJ1-5	CASSMEGQGAYQPQHF
TRBV2	TRBD1	TRBJ1-2	CASSEMDRSQLGF
TRBV10-3	NA	TRBJ2-1	CAISTRDKGGNEQFF
TRBV3-1/TRBV3-2	TRBD1	TRBJ1-4	CASSLTGGGDEKLFF
TRBV5-1	TRBD1	TRBJ1-2	CASNRGGGPYGYTF
TRBV30	NA	TRBJ1-1	CAWSEGGRNTEAFF